Below are 26 T cell receptor beta chains sequenced from a single sample in a study of blood T cell repertoires in COVID-19. The assay was immunoSEQ multiplex PCR, and TCRdb's table has in-frame clones only and misses some. The sample contains about 400,000 clones, 87% of which appear only once. Material: PBMCs or T cells enriched from blood (not recorded which). The receptors shown here come from a woman aged 25 to 45 who had recovered from COVID-19.

The chain has TRBV19 and TRBJ2-2; D perhaps matches TRBD1 (6 bases). V was shortened by 3 bases and J by 5 bases, with 13 bases between the two germline ends. The CDR3 totals 15 residues. The germline V gene has CDR1 LNHDA and CDR2 SQIVND (reference sequence). Written as DNA, the CDR3 is TGTGCCAGTAGTATGAGACAGGCGACGACCGGGGAGCTGTTTTTT. This encodes CASSMRQATTGELFF.

The gene calls are TRBV27 and TRBJ2-1, with D perhaps matching TRBD2 (5 bases). Germline V CDR1 and CDR2: MNHEY, SMNVEV (reference sequence). The CDR3 sequence is 15 residues long. V was trimmed by 0 bases and J by 9 bases, leaving 15 bases between them. The CDR3 is CASSLSWFPGIEQFF. In nucleotides, the CDR3 is TGTGCCAGCAGTTTATCGTGGTTCCCCGGGATTGAGCAGTTCTTC.

The chain uses TRBV7-9 and TRBJ2-1, with a tentative D call TRBD1 (5 bases). Between the trimmed V and J ends, which lost 2 bases and 9 bases, there was a span of 11 bases. CDR1 SEHNR and CDR2 FQNEAQ come from the germline V gene (reference sequence). This CDR3 spans 13 amino acids. CDR3 sequence reads: CASSLSGRGEQFF. As DNA, the CDR3 is TGTGCCAGCAGCTTATCGGGTAGGGGTGAGCAGTTCTTC.

CDR3 sequence reads: CASSVGTSAYTGELFF. In DNA, the CDR3 is TGTGCCAGCAGCGTGGGGACTAGCGCTTACACCGGGGAGCTGTTTTTT. The chain links TRBV5-6 to TRBJ2-2; TRBD2 matches at 10 bases. The ends lost 4 bases at V and 3 bases at J; junction bases unmatched: 6. The V gene's germline CDR1 is SGHDT and CDR2 YYEEEE. This CDR3 has 16 residues.

This clone was picked up a small number of times. Additional DNA sequences in this sample encode the identical CDR3. The chain carries TRBV12-3 or TRBV12-4 and TRBJ1-5; D may be TRBD1 (6 bases). Trimming shortened V by 4 bases and J by 4 bases, and 8 bases separated the two germline ends. There are 13 residues in the CDR3. The CDR3 coding sequence is TGTGCCAGCAGTTCCCAGGGGAATCAGCCCCAGCATTTT. Its translation is CASSSQGNQPQHF.

V and J are TRBV2 and TRBJ2-1; perhaps TRBD2 as D (5 bases). The CDR3 has 13 amino acids. Looked up from germline, CDR1 is SNHLY and CDR2 is FYNNEI. V shed 7 bases and J shed 5 bases, with 12 bases lying between them. This chain's CDR3 is CASTERADNEQFF. The CDR3 nucleotides read TGTGCCAGCACCGAGAGAGCGGACAATGAGCAGTTCTTC.

This chain links TRBV11-2 with TRBJ2-1, with 12 bases matching TRBD2. The CDR3 is made up of 17 amino acids. The germline V gene encodes CDR1 SGHAT and CDR2 FQNNGV. Trimming cost V 1 base and J 3 bases; bases outside gene matches: 4. The CDR3 DNA follows: TGTGCCAGCAGCTTAGTTGTGACTAGCGGGAGCTACAATGAGCAGTTCTTC. Its translation: CASSLVVTSGSYNEQFF.

The chain has TRBV14 and TRBJ2-1; maybe TRBD2 (6 bases). Looked up from germline, CDR1 is SGHDN and CDR2 is FVKESK. CDR3 length: 16 amino acids. V shed 3 bases and J shed 1 base, with 13 bases lying between them. Written as DNA, the CDR3 is TGTGCCAGCAGCCAGTATGCTGGGGGGTCCTACAATGAGCAGTTCTTC. It codes for CASSQYAGGSYNEQFF.

The rearrangement links TRBV19 to TRBJ2-7, with a possible D match to TRBD2 (6 bases). The CDR3 sequence is 13 residues long. V was trimmed by 5 bases and J by 6 bases, leaving 14 bases between them. Germline CDR1 reads LNHDA; CDR2 reads SQIVND (reference sequence). This chain's CDR3 is CASSRTGAGEQYF. The CDR3 DNA follows: TGTGCCAGTAGTCGGACGGGAGCCGGCGAGCAGTACTTC.

The V call is TRBV3-1 (or the pseudogene TRBV3-2), the J call TRBJ1-1; 7 bases line up with TRBD1. Germline CDR1 LGHDT, CDR2 YNNKEL (reference sequence). Germline trimming cut 5 bases from V and 0 bases from J; bases unmatched to any gene: 3. The CDR3 is 14 amino acids. CDR3 in DNA: TGTGCCAGCAGCTGGACAGGATTGAACACTGAAGCTTTCTTT. Amino acids: CASSWTGLNTEAFF.

This chain joins TRBV27 and TRBJ2-7, with 7 nucleotides matching TRBD1. The CDR3 loop spans 17 amino acids. V lost 0 bases and J lost 4; bases outside the gene matches: 12. Per germline, CDR1 MNHEY and CDR2 SMNVEV (reference sequence). The CDR3 region has the DNA TGTGCCAGCAGTTTATCGGGGAAGGGGGCGCTTGTGTACGAGCAGTACTTC. As protein: CASSLSGKGALVYEQYF.

This clone showed up just a few times. J is TRBJ2-3 and V is TRBV14; 9 bases line up with TRBD1. This CDR3 has 15 residues. Per germline, CDR1 SGHDN and CDR2 FVKESK. Germline trimming cut 6 bases from V and 1 base from J; bases unmatched to any gene: 5. In nucleotides, the CDR3 is TGTGCCAGCAGTCCGACAGGGGGTGGCACAGATACGCAGTATTTT. Amino acid sequence: CASSPTGGGTDTQYF.

This clone was observed a single time. The chain is built from TRBV30 and TRBJ1-4; 7 bases are a match to TRBD1. This CDR3 spans 17 amino acids. In germline, CDR1 is GTSNPN, CDR2 SVGIG (reference sequence). With V trimmed by 5 bases and J by 3 bases, 15 bases remained unmatched. CDR3 DNA sequence: TGTGCCTGGGGTCACTCCTGGGGACAGTTGGCTAATGAAAAACTGTTTTTT. Encoded protein: CAWGHSWGQLANEKLFF. The whole variable domain, filled in from reference TRBV30 and TRBJ1-4, reads SQTIHQWPATLVQPVGSPLSLECTVEGTSNPNLYWYRQAAGRGLQLLFYSVGIGQISSEVPQNLSASRPQDRQFILSSKKLLLSDSGFYLCAWGHSWGQLANEKLFFGSGTQLSVL.

The chain links TRBV27 to TRBJ2-7, with D possibly matching TRBD2 (6 bases). There are 15 residues in the CDR3. In germline, CDR1 is MNHEY, CDR2 SMNVEV (reference sequence). Trimming cost V 4 bases and J 3 bases, with 16 bases left between them. In nucleotides, the CDR3 is TGTGCCAGCAGTTCGGTCGGGACTCCCTACTACGAGCAGTACTTC. It is translated as CASSSVGTPYYEQYF.

Points on this clone: Additional DNA sequences in this sample encode the identical CDR3. The chain recombines TRBV27 with TRBJ2-3; D call uncertain. The CDR3 length is 13 residues. V lost 3 bases, J lost 2 bases, and 6 bases lay in between. Germline-derived CDR1 and CDR2 are MNHEY and SMNVEV (reference sequence). The CDR3 nucleotides read TGTGCCAGCAGTTTCACCTACACAGATACGCAGTATTTT. It yields the protein CASSFTYTDTQYF.

The rearrangement uses TRBV7-8 and TRBJ1-1; no firm D call. The germline V and J ends were trimmed by 5 bases and 0 bases, with 16 bases remaining between them. Germline V gene data show CDR1 as SGHVS and CDR2 as FQNEAQ. The CDR3 contains 16 residues. The CDR3, as DNA: TGTGCCAGCAGCCCGCCTGGCGGAAACATGAACACTGAAGCTTTCTTT. It encodes CASSPPGGNMNTEAFF.

V is TRBV2 and J is TRBJ2-2, with D perhaps matching TRBD2 (5 bases). Trimming shortened V by 7 bases and J by 0 bases, and 18 bases separated the two germline ends. This CDR3 comprises 17 residues. Germline lookup yields CDR1 SNHLY and CDR2 FYNNEI. CDR3 in DNA: TGTGCCAGCAAGGGAGAACGTTCCGGAACGAACACCGGGGAGCTGTTTTTT. The encoded protein is CASKGERSGTNTGELFF.

V is TRBV2 and J is TRBJ1-2; D is ambiguous. With 1 base removed from V and 2 bases from J, the gap between germline ends came to 8 bases. Germline CDR1 is SNHLY and CDR2 is FYNNEI. This CDR3 is 14 amino acids long. CDR3 amino acids: CASSEVRNNYGYTF. The CDR3 bases are TGTGCCAGCAGTGAAGTCAGGAACAACTATGGCTACACCTTC.

This clone was recorded only once. V gene TRBV12-5 combines with J gene TRBJ1-2; D might be TRBD1 (5 bases). V gave up 7 bases and J gave up 1 base, with 10 bases separating them. CDR3 length: 13 amino acids. Looked up from germline, CDR1 is LGHNT and CDR2 is FRNRAP. The CDR3 reads CASAQGFNYGYTF. The CDR3 coding sequence is TGTGCTAGTGCCCAGGGTTTTAACTATGGCTACACCTTC. The complete variable domain, with remaining parts taken from reference TRBV12-5 and TRBJ1-2, reads DARVTQTPRHKVTEMGQEVTMRCQPILGHNTVFWYRQTMMQGLELLAYFRNRAPLDDSGMPKDRFSAEMPDATLATLKIQPSEPRDSAVYFCASAQGFNYGYTFGSGTRLTVV.

This sequence joins TRBV9 and TRBJ2-3; no reliable D call. The germline CDR1 and CDR2 sequences are SGDLS and YYNGEE. The CDR3 runs 13 residues. V dropped 0 bases and J dropped 4 bases, with 6 bases sitting between them. CDR3 nucleotides: TGTGCCAGCAGCGTAGCTACCCCAGATACGCAGTATTTT. Residues: CASSVATPDTQYF. Variable domain in full (rest from reference TRBV9 and TRBJ2-3): DSGVTQTPKHLITATGQRVTLRCSPRSGDLSVYWYQQSLDQGLQFLIQYYNGEERAKGNILERFSAQQFPDLHSELNLSSLELGDSALYFCASSVATPDTQYFGPGTRLTVL.

V and J are TRBV5-1 and TRBJ2-1; TRBD1 might be the D (5 bases). The germline gives CDR1 SGHRS, CDR2 YFSETQ. V shed 5 bases and J shed 7 bases, with 10 bases lying between them. The CDR3 is made up of 12 amino acids. The CDR3 reads CASSQQENEQFF. The CDR3 DNA reads TGCGCCAGCAGTCAACAGGAGAATGAGCAGTTCTTC.

The V gene is TRBV19, the J gene TRBJ1-6, with 7 bases that match TRBD1. Germline trimming cut 3 bases from V and 6 bases from J; bases unmatched to any gene: 8. Germline CDR1 and CDR2: LNHDA and SQIVND (reference sequence). CDR3 size: 16 residues. CDR3 nucleotide sequence: TGTGCCAGTAGTATCCGGACAGGCCAATTTAATTCACCCCTCCACTTT. Translated, it gives CASSIRTGQFNSPLHF.

The chain joins TRBV28 to TRBJ2-7; D may be TRBD2 (6 bases). Germline CDR1 is MDHEN and CDR2 is SYDVKM. CDR3 size: 15 residues. Trimming stripped 4 bases from V and 3 bases from J, with 16 bases between. The chain's CDR3 is CASSSLAGNLYEQYF. CDR3 nucleotide sequence: TGTGCCAGCAGTTCCCTCGCGGGGAACCTCTACGAGCAGTACTTC.

The chain employs TRBV6-5 and TRBJ2-1, with 14 bases identical to TRBD2. Losses at the gene ends were 7 bases for V and 8 bases for J; bases not matched to a gene: 7. CDR3 size: 15 residues. Germline V gene data show CDR1 as MNHEY and CDR2 as SVGAGI. CDR3 coding DNA: TGTGCCAGCATCAGACTAGCGGGAGGGCCTCATGAGCAGTTCTTC. It specifies CASIRLAGGPHEQFF.

The V call is TRBV3-1 (or the pseudogene TRBV3-2), the J call TRBJ1-6, with 10 bases that match TRBD1. This CDR3 comprises 16 residues. Trimming cost V 1 base and J 9 bases; bases outside gene matches: 6. CDR1 and CDR2 from the germline V gene are LGHDT and YNNKEL (reference sequence). The chain's CDR3 is CASSQVPTGGVSPLHF. The DNA for the CDR3 is TGTGCCAGCAGCCAAGTCCCGACAGGGGGCGTTTCACCCCTCCACTTT.

The chain is built from TRBV27 and TRBJ2-7; perhaps TRBD1 as D (5 bases). This CDR3 has 14 amino acids. Germline V gene sequence: CDR1 MNHEY, CDR2 SMNVEV (reference sequence). With 1 base removed from V and 5 bases from J, the gap between germline ends came to 12 bases. As DNA, the CDR3 is TGTGCCAGCAGTTTATTTCCAGGGAACCACGAGCAGTACTTC. Translation gives CASSLFPGNHEQYF.